The 6 T cell receptor beta chains below were found in one sample sequenced in a study of T cells in Graves' hyperthyroidism and ophthalmopathy. Amplification of TCR beta CDR3 regions was performed using RNA transcripts as template. Primed by the HTBI set, a first-round RT-PCR was run on the TCR CDR3. Each CDR3 protein is one row after TCRdb ran MiXCR on the multiplex PCR reads. The sample records hundreds of thousands of distinct CDR3 sequences, less than 25% being singletons. Sequenced: blood. The receptor set was obtained from a young man with Graves' ophthalmopathy.

The chain combines TRBV12-3 or TRBV12-4 with TRBJ2-1; 12 nucleotides line up with TRBD2. Trimming cost V 3 bases and J 7 bases; bases outside gene matches: 4. This CDR3 region has 15 residues. The CDR3 loop is CASSFTSGRQNEQFF. The CDR3 region has the DNA TGTGCCAGCAGTTTTACTAGCGGGAGGCAAAATGAGCAGTTCTTC.

The chain links TRBV27 to TRBJ2-7, with 8 bases matching TRBD1. CDR3 length equals 19 residues. With V trimmed by 4 bases and J by 3 bases, 20 bases remained unmatched. Germline V gene data show CDR1 as MNHEY and CDR2 as SMNVEV (reference sequence). The CDR3: CASSYAPAGTGPRNYEQYF. CDR3 bases: TGTGCCAGCAGTTACGCCCCCGCCGGGACAGGCCCGCGTAACTACGAGCAGTACTTC.

This clonotype was recorded many times. The chain has TRBV11-2 and TRBJ2-3, with D uncertain. Per the germline V gene, CDR1 is SGHAT and CDR2 is FQNNGV. V was cut by 1 base and J by 3 bases, with 8 bases left in between. CDR3 size: 14 residues. CDR3 protein: CASSLGRMTDTQYF. CDR3 nucleotides: TGTGCCAGCAGCTTAGGTAGAATGACAGATACGCAGTATTTT.

In this sample, this clonotype turned up many times. This chain links TRBV30 with TRBJ2-3, with TRBD2 as a possible D gene (6 bases). This CDR3 has 15 amino acids. The germline V and J ends were trimmed by 4 bases and 6 bases, with 20 bases remaining between them. In germline, CDR1 is GTSNPN, CDR2 SVGIG (reference sequence). The CDR3: CAWTPRGSSADTQYF. CDR3 coding DNA: TGTGCCTGGACGCCGCGGGGCTCCTCGGCGGATACGCAGTATTTT.

V usage is TRBV5-4 and J usage is TRBJ1-1; 7 bases line up with TRBD1. The CDR3 covers 15 residues. Germline trimming cut 2 bases from V and 1 base from J; bases unmatched to any gene: 5. Germline CDR1 reads SGHNT; CDR2 reads YYREEE (reference sequence). The CDR3 region is CASSLGQERNTEAFF. CDR3 bases: TGTGCCAGCAGCTTAGGACAGGAAAGGAACACTGAAGCTTTCTTT.

This clonotype was seen many times. The V gene is TRBV5-1, the J gene TRBJ1-4; 10 bases are shared with TRBD1. Germline V gene sequence: CDR1 SGHRS, CDR2 YFSETQ. The CDR3 covers 15 residues. Trimming took 4 bases from V and 8 from J; bases not matched to a gene: 8. The DNA of the CDR3 is TGCGCCAGCAGCAAGACCGGGACAGGGGTGGAAAAACTGTTTTTT. Its translation is CASSKTGTGVEKLFF.